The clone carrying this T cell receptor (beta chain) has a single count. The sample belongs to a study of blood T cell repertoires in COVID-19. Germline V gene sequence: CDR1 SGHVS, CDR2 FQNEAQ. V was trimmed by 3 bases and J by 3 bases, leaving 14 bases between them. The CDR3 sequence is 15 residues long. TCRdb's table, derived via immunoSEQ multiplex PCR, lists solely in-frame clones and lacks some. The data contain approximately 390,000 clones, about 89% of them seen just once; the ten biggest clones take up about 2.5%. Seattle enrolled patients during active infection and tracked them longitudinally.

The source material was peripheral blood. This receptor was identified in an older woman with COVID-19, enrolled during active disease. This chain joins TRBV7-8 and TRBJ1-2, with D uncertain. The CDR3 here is CASSLRAATDYGYTF. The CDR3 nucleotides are TGTGCCAGCAGCTTGAGAGCAGCAACAGACTATGGCTACACCTTC. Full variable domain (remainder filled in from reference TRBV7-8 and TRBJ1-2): GAGVSQSPRYKVAKRGQDVALRCDPISGHVSLFWYQQALGQGPEFLTYFQNEAQLDKSGLPSDRFFAERPEGSVSTLKIQRTQQEDSAVYLCASSLRAATDYGYTFGSGTRLTVV.